This T cell receptor (beta chain) was recorded in a study of cytomegalovirus exposure and HLA in healthy donors. Overall study: An earlier analysis found 100 million or so unique TCR beta sequences from 150 million to 200 million T cells.

General study points: Cytomegalovirus association was listed for 150 or so TCR beta chains.

As for this clone: The antigen is not known.

This CDR3 has 14 residues. After removal of 8 bases from V and 8 bases from J, the junction contained 11 bases not matched to a gene. Germline V gene data show CDR1 as SGHTA and CDR2 as FQGNSA. PCR amplification relied on 60 Vbeta primers (plus 13 Jbeta primers). TCRdb's copy holds only in-frame clones and misses some; the assay was immunoSEQ multiplex PCR. The table records approximately 170,000 clones, 55% to 65% of them present only once. The sequence came from a man between 40 and 49 years old in good health and CMV-seronegative. The sequencing sample was made of PBMCs. The V gene is TRBV7-2, the J gene TRBJ1-4; TRBD1 agrees at 7 bases. DNA for the CDR3: TGTGCCAGCGGGGGACCGGGACAGCGGGAAAAACTGTTTTTT. Its translation: CASGGPGQREKLFF.